The 30 T cell receptor beta chains reported below all come from one sample, sequenced in a study of blood T cell repertoires in COVID-19. Here immunoSEQ multiplex PCR was the method, and the copy in TCRdb shows in-frame clones only, minus some. The sample yields over 150,000 clones, roughly 86% seen once. Specimen: peripheral blood. These receptors all stem from a woman aged 55-69 years who had recovered from COVID-19.

The chain is built from TRBV11-1 and TRBJ2-3, with D tentatively TRBD2 (6 bases). Trimming pared 3 bases from V and 2 bases from J, leaving 9 bases between. Germline V gene sequence: CDR1 SGHAT, CDR2 FQDESV (reference sequence). The CDR3 covers 14 residues. CDR3 sequence reads: CASSFAGTTDTQYF. Written as DNA, the CDR3 is TGTGCCAGCAGCTTTGCGGGGACCACAGATACGCAGTATTTT.

The rearrangement links TRBV4-2 to TRBJ2-3, with D tentatively TRBD2 (6 bases). Trimming pared 0 bases from V and 0 bases from J, leaving 10 bases between. The CDR3 is 16 amino acids. Germline V CDR1 and CDR2: LGHNA, YNFKEQ. CDR3 sequence: CASSQDGTASTDTQYF. The CDR3 DNA reads TGTGCCAGCAGCCAAGATGGGACTGCTAGCACAGATACGCAGTATTTT.

This rearrangement joins TRBV28 to TRBJ2-1, with D perhaps TRBD2 (6 bases). The V end lost 6 bases, the J end lost 4 bases, and 13 bases lay between the germline ends. The CDR3 is 14 amino acids. Germline lookup yields CDR1 MDHEN and CDR2 SYDVKM. Here the CDR3 reads CASRLSGFYNEQFF. The DNA for the CDR3 is TGTGCCAGCAGGTTAAGCGGGTTTTACAATGAGCAGTTCTTC. The complete variable domain, with remaining parts taken from reference TRBV28 and TRBJ2-1, reads DVKVTQSSRYLVKRTGEKVFLECVQDMDHENMFWYRQDPGLGLRLIYFSYDVKMKEKGDIPEGYSVSREKKERFSLILESASTNQTSMYLCASRLSGFYNEQFFGPGTRLTVL.

This clone was seen only once. The chain links TRBV7-9 to TRBJ1-1, with a tentative D call TRBD1 (5 bases). Trimming removed 3 bases at V and 4 bases at J, with 15 bases between. CDR1 is SEHNR and CDR2 is FQNEAQ in the germline V gene (reference sequence). This CDR3 has 15 residues. The CDR3 loop reads CASSFKKGLLTEAFF. The CDR3, as DNA: TGTGCCAGCAGCTTCAAGAAGGGGTTACTCACTGAAGCTTTCTTT.

V and J are TRBV28 and TRBJ2-5, with D possibly TRBD1 on 5 matching bases. V lost 5 bases to trimming and J lost 2 bases, with 9 bases between them. This CDR3 region has 13 residues. The germline V gene has CDR1 MDHEN and CDR2 SYDVKM. The CDR3 coding sequence is TGTGCCAGCAGTAATGGACATCAAGAGACCCAGTACTTC. Translating it yields CASSNGHQETQYF.

The chain combines TRBV28 with TRBJ1-6; tentatively, D is TRBD1 (5 bases). V shed 4 bases and J shed 9 bases, with 10 bases lying between them. The CDR3 contains 13 residues. Germline V gene data show CDR1 as MDHEN and CDR2 as SYDVKM. The CDR3 nucleotides are TGTGCCAGCAGTTCCGGGACTTTTTCACCCCTCCACTTT. This encodes CASSSGTFSPLHF.

The rearrangement joins TRBV3-1 (or the pseudogene TRBV3-2) to TRBJ2-7, with TRBD2 matching over 11 bases. The CDR3 totals 16 residues. The germline V gene has CDR1 LGHDT and CDR2 YNNKEL (reference sequence). Trimming at V came to 4 bases and at J to 0 bases, leaving 5 bases not matched to a gene. CDR3 sequence reads: CASSRSGGASSYEQYF. As DNA, the CDR3 is TGTGCCAGCAGCCGTAGCGGGGGGGCGAGCTCCTACGAGCAGTACTTC.

The chain joins TRBV7-3 to TRBJ2-2, with 9 nucleotides matching TRBD2. The J segment lost 7 bases and the V segment lost 0 bases, leaving 0 bases of the junction unmatched. In germline, CDR1 is SGHTA, CDR2 FQGTGA. There are 14 residues in the CDR3. The CDR3 DNA reads TGTGCCAGCAGCTTAACTAGCGGGGGCGGGGAGCTGTTTTTT. This translates into CASSLTSGGGELFF.

The V and J genes are TRBV3-1 (or the pseudogene TRBV3-2) and TRBJ2-2; TRBD2 agrees at 7 bases. V shed 4 bases, J shed 5 bases, and the junction held 10 bases outside the gene matches. The germline V gene encodes CDR1 LGHDT and CDR2 YNNKEL (reference sequence). This CDR3 comprises 16 residues. In DNA, the CDR3 is TGTGCCAGCAGCCCCCAGGGACTAAAGTTGACCGGGGAGCTGTTTTTT. It translates to CASSPQGLKLTGELFF.

The genes are TRBV6-5 and TRBJ2-3, with a tentative D call TRBD2 (7 bases). The CDR3 covers 15 residues. In germline, CDR1 is MNHEY, CDR2 SVGAGI. V lost 5 bases and J 5 bases, leaving 17 bases between the germline ends. CDR3 residues: CASSLGGGAGDTQYF. The CDR3 coding sequence is TGTGCCAGCAGTCTCGGTGGGGGGGCGGGAGATACGCAGTATTTT.

The chain is built from TRBV6-6 and TRBJ1-1; 7 nucleotides agree with TRBD1. J lost 1 base, V lost 2 bases, and 1 base had no gene match. Germline values: CDR1 MNHNY, CDR2 SVGAGI (reference sequence). The CDR3 length is 14 residues. The CDR3 DNA is TGTGCCAGCAGTTACAACAGGGGGAACACTGAAGCTTTCTTT. It is translated as CASSYNRGNTEAFF.

This rearrangement joins TRBV3-1 (or the pseudogene TRBV3-2) to TRBJ2-2; 10 bases fit TRBD1. Looked up from germline, CDR1 is LGHDT and CDR2 is YNNKEL (reference sequence). V lost 4 bases, J lost 6 bases, and 8 bases stayed unmatched. CDR3 length: 16 residues. The CDR3 DNA sequence: TGTGCCAGCAGCCTAACGGGACAGGGGTTAGCCGGGGAGCTGTTTTTT. Translation: CASSLTGQGLAGELFF.

The V gene is TRBV7-2, the J gene TRBJ2-1; D is uncertain. There are 14 residues in the CDR3. Germline loops: CDR1 SGHTA, CDR2 FQGNSA. The ends were cut back, 5 bases at V and 6 bases at J, with 14 bases in the middle. This CDR3 is CASSAAISANEQFF. CDR3 sequence (DNA): TGTGCCAGCAGCGCCGCTATCTCCGCCAATGAGCAGTTCTTC.

The V call is TRBV9, the J call TRBJ2-2, with D perhaps TRBD2 (6 bases). This CDR3 comprises 15 residues. CDR1 SGDLS and CDR2 YYNGEE come from the germline V gene. V lost 0 bases and J 3 bases, leaving 9 bases between the germline ends. The CDR3 loop reads CASSVVPGDTGELFF. In DNA form, the CDR3 reads TGTGCCAGCAGCGTAGTACCGGGGGACACCGGGGAGCTGTTTTTT. Variable domain in full (rest from reference TRBV9 and TRBJ2-2): DSGVTQTPKHLITATGQRVTLRCSPRSGDLSVYWYQQSLDQGLQFLIQYYNGEERAKGNILERFSAQQFPDLHSELNLSSLELGDSALYFCASSVVPGDTGELFFGEGSRLTVL.

The chain employs TRBV7-6 and TRBJ1-6; TRBD1 matches at 8 bases. The germline V gene encodes CDR1 SGHVS and CDR2 FNYEAQ. The trim removed 1 base at V and 4 bases at J, leaving 3 bases unmatched. The CDR3 covers 16 residues. The CDR3 DNA sequence: TGTGCCAGCAGCTTAGAGGGACAGGAGTATAATTCACCCCTCCACTTT. Protein: CASSLEGQEYNSPLHF. Filled out from reference TRBV7-6 and TRBJ1-6, the complete variable domain reads GAGVSQSPRYKVTKRGQDVALRCDPISGHVSLYWYRQALGQGPEFLTYFNYEAQQDKSGLPNDRFSAERPEGSISTLTIQRTEQRDSAMYRCASSLEGQEYNSPLHFGNGTRLTVT.

The V and J genes are TRBV30 and TRBJ1-2, with TRBD1 matching 7 bases. The V segment lost 4 bases and the J segment 8 bases; nucleotides outside the gene matches: 7. CDR3 length: 12 amino acids. Germline assignment: CDR1 GTSNPN and CDR2 SVGIG (reference sequence). The CDR3 nucleotides are TGTGCCTGGACTGACAGGGTGAGCGGCTACACCTTC. This gives the protein CAWTDRVSGYTF.

The gene calls are TRBV3-1 (or the pseudogene TRBV3-2) and TRBJ1-4; D unclear. Trimming took 4 bases from V and 10 from J, leaving 16 bases between them. CDR1 and CDR2 (germline): LGHDT, YNNKEL (reference sequence). This CDR3 spans 14 amino acids. The CDR3: CASSPGYDNPKLFF. The CDR3 DNA follows: TGTGCCAGCAGCCCCGGGTACGATAATCCAAAACTGTTTTTT.

The chain recombines TRBV5-4 with TRBJ2-5; 9 bases fit TRBD1. Losses at the gene ends were 1 base for V and 5 bases for J; bases not matched to a gene: 9. Germline CDR1 SGHNT, CDR2 YYREEE (reference sequence). This CDR3 has 16 amino acids. Here the CDR3 DNA reads TGTGCCAGCAGCTTGACCCCGGGACAGGGAGGGGAGACCCAGTACTTC. It encodes CASSLTPGQGGETQYF. The full variable domain, with the rest looked up from reference TRBV5-4 and TRBJ2-5, is ETGVTQSPTHLIKTRGQQVTLRCSSQSGHNTVSWYQQALGQGPQFIFQYYREEENGRGNFPPRFSGLQFPNYSSELNVNALELDDSALYLCASSLTPGQGGETQYFGPGTRLLVL.

This clone occurred a few times. The rearrangement uses TRBV5-1 and TRBJ1-1; 7 positions match TRBD1. This CDR3 has 14 residues. The V gene's germline CDR1 is SGHRS and CDR2 YFSETQ. V shed 3 bases and J 6 bases; nucleotides not matched to a gene: 8. The CDR3 DNA follows: TGCGCCAGCAGCTCTGGACAGGAGGGCGCTGAAGCTTTCTTT. This gives the protein CASSSGQEGAEAFF. Filled out from reference TRBV5-1 and TRBJ1-1, the complete variable domain reads KAGVTQTPRYLIKTRGQQVTLSCSPISGHRSVSWYQQTPGQGLQFLFEYFSETQRNKGNFPGRFSGRQFSNSRSEMNVSTLELGDSALYLCASSSGQEGAEAFFGQGTRLTVV.

J is TRBJ1-2 and V is TRBV9, with 9 bases identical to TRBD1. CDR1 and CDR2 (germline): SGDLS, YYNGEE. There are 13 residues in the CDR3. V gave up 7 bases and J gave up 7 bases; unmatched junction bases: 8. Written as DNA, the CDR3 is TGTGCCAGCGGGACAGGGAGTATCAGTGGCTACACCTTC. It specifies CASGTGSISGYTF.

V is TRBV5-1 and J is TRBJ1-6; 9 nucleotides line up with TRBD1. The V segment lost 3 bases and the J segment 0 bases; nucleotides outside the gene matches: 4. CDR1 is SGHRS, CDR2 YFSETQ, per germline. The CDR3 covers 17 residues. CDR3 bases: TGCGCCAGCAGCTGGGGACAGGGAGTCTCCTATAATTCACCCCTCCACTTT. Translating it yields CASSWGQGVSYNSPLHF.

This chain connects TRBV7-2 to TRBJ2-3; 7 bases fit TRBD2. CDR1 SGHTA and CDR2 FQGNSA come from the germline V gene. There are 14 residues in the CDR3. Trimming at V came to 1 base and at J to 5 bases, leaving 3 bases not matched to a gene. The CDR3 here is CASSLGAGRDTQYF. The CDR3 DNA is TGTGCCAGCAGCTTAGGAGCGGGGAGAGATACGCAGTATTTT.

The V gene is TRBV4-2, the J gene TRBJ2-7; possibly TRBD2 for D (6 bases). The ends were cut back, 0 bases at V and 3 bases at J, with 12 bases in the middle. This CDR3 is built from 15 residues. The germline CDR1 and CDR2 sequences are LGHNA and YNFKEQ. CDR3 sequence reads: CASSQDWGRIYEQYF. Here the CDR3 DNA reads TGTGCCAGCAGCCAAGATTGGGGGAGGATCTACGAGCAGTACTTC.

The chain uses TRBV12-3 or TRBV12-4 and TRBJ2-7, with 7 bases fitting TRBD2. The CDR3 loop spans 13 amino acids. J was trimmed by 4 bases and V by 8 bases; bases with no gene match: 8. CDR3 region: CASRRWGGYEQYF. For the CDR3, the DNA is TGTGCCAGCCGACGATGGGGGGGGTACGAGCAGTACTTC.

A single count supports this clone. The genes are TRBV4-1 and TRBJ1-5; TRBD1 agrees at 7 bases. Germline lookup yields CDR1 MGHRA and CDR2 YSYEKL. Trimming removed 4 bases from V and 3 bases from J; junction bases left unmatched: 3. CDR3 length equals 14 residues. The CDR3 spells CASSLGTVNQPQHF. The DNA of the CDR3 is TGCGCCAGCAGCCTAGGGACAGTCAATCAGCCCCAGCATTTT.

V is TRBV5-8 and J is TRBJ2-5, with 8 bases aligning to TRBD1. There are 13 residues in the CDR3. The J segment lost 5 bases and the V segment lost 5 bases, leaving 5 bases of the junction unmatched. Germline V gives CDR1 SGHTS, CDR2 YDEGEE. For the CDR3, the DNA is TGTGCCAGCAGAGAGACAGGGGTGGAGACCCAGTACTTC. This encodes CASRETGVETQYF.

This sequence joins TRBV13 and TRBJ1-2, with D unclear. Per germline, CDR1 PRHDT and CDR2 FYEKMQ (reference sequence). Trimming removed 4 bases from V and 3 bases from J, with 9 bases in between. This CDR3 spans 13 amino acids. CDR3 residues: CASSSREDYGYTF. The CDR3 bases are TGTGCCAGCAGCTCAAGGGAGGACTATGGCTACACCTTC. Supplemented by reference TRBV13 and TRBJ1-2, the full variable domain reads AAGVIQSPRHLIKEKRETATLKCYPIPRHDTVYWYQQGPGQDPQFLISFYEKMQSDKGSIPDRFSAQQFSDYHSELNMSSLELGDSALYFCASSSREDYGYTFGSGTRLTVV.

V and J are TRBV7-6 and TRBJ2-3; 9 nucleotides agree with TRBD1. The CDR3 is 16 amino acids. CDR1 and CDR2 from the germline V gene are SGHVS and FNYEAQ. The V and J ends lost 5 bases and 6 bases, in that order; junction bases with no gene match: 12. In DNA form, the CDR3 reads TGTGCCAGCAGCCAGACCGGGACAGGGTCGGGGGATACGCAGTATTTT. It yields the protein CASSQTGTGSGDTQYF.

The chain employs TRBV2 and TRBJ2-7; a possible D gene is TRBD1 (5 bases). Trimming took off 6 bases at V and 6 bases at J, with 12 bases between the two ends. The germline V gene encodes CDR1 SNHLY and CDR2 FYNNEI. The CDR3 runs 12 residues. Here the CDR3 reads CASRADSLEQYF. Here the CDR3 DNA reads TGTGCCAGCAGGGCCGACAGTCTCGAGCAGTACTTC.

The chain combines TRBV6-8 with TRBJ1-4, with no clear D. CDR1 and CDR2 (germline): MNHGY, SAAAGT. Trimming pared 2 bases from V and 0 bases from J, leaving 10 bases between. This CDR3 spans 16 amino acids. The CDR3 nucleotides read TGTGCCAGCAGTTACACTAGTACAGCAACTAATGAAAAACTGTTTTTT. Translation: CASSYTSTATNEKLFF.